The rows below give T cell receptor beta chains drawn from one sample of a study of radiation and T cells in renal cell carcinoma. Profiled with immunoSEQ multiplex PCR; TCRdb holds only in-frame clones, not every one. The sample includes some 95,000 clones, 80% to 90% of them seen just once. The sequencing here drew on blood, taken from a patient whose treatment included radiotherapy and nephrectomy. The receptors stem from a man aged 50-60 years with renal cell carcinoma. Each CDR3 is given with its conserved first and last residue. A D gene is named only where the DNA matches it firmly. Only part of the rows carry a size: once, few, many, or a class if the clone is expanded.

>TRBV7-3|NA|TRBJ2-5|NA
TGTGCCAGCAGCCGCGCTGAAGGAGAGACCCAGTACTTC
CASSRAEGETQYF
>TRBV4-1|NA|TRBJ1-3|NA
TGCGCCAGCAGCCAAGGACAGAAAAACACCATATATTTT
CASSQGQKNTIYF
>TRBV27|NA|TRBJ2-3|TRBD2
TGTGCCAGCAGTTTAGCGACTAGCGGGGGAGGGGCAGATACGCAGTATTTT
CASSLATSGGGADTQYF
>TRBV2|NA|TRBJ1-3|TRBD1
TGTGCCAGCGGCCGGGACAGGGGTGAAAACACCATATATTTT
CASGRDRGENTIYF
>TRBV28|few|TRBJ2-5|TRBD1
TGTGCCATAGCAGGGGGCTCGGAAGAGACCCAGTACTTC
CAIAGGSEETQYF
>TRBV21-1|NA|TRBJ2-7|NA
TGTGCCAGCAGCAACCCCCCAGGGTGGGGATTCTACGAGCAGTACTTC
CASSNPPGWGFYEQYF
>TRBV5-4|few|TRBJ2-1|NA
TGTGCCAGCAGCTTCTCCTCGATCCGGGACCAGAGGGTCCATGAGCAGTTCTTC
CASSFSSIRDQRVHEQFF
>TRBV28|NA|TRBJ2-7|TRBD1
TGTGCCAGCAGTCCTCCCGGGCAGGGGGCGAACGAGCAGTACTTC
CASSPPGQGANEQYF
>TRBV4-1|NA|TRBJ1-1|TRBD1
TGCGCCAGCAGCCAAGCGCTAGGACAGGGCCTCACTGAAGCTTTCTTT
CASSQALGQGLTEAFF
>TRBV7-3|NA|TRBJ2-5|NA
TGTGCCAGCAGCTTAGGGCAGGGGTTTCAAGAGACCCAGTACTTC
CASSLGQGFQETQYF
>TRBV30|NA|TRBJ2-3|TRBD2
TGTGCCTGGAGTCGGGCTAGCGGGGGGGCAGGTACGCAGTATTTT
CAWSRASGGAGTQYF
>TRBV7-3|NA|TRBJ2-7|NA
TGTGCCAGCAGCACCACCACAGGCCGGGCCGTCGAGCAGTACTTC
CASSTTTGRAVEQYF
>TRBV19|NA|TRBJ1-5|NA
TGTGCCAGTAGTTCCCGGGACTTCCAGCCCCAGCATTTT
CASSSRDFQPQHF
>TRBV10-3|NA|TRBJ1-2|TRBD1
TGTGCCATCAGTGAGTCTCAGGACAGGTCCTATGGCTACACCTTC
CAISESQDRSYGYTF
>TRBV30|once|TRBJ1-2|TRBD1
TGTGCCTGGAGTGTACTAGGGGACAGGGGCTATGGCTACACCTTC
CAWSVLGDRGYGYTF